The rows below give T cell receptor beta chains drawn from one sample of a study of response to subunit inactivated influenza vaccine. TCRdb independently ran MiXCR on the RT-PCR reads; one entry per CDR3 protein. The table has 650,000 to 800,000 distinct CDR3 sequences, about 15% seen once. The specimen was PBMCs from blood, collected approximately 15 days before vaccination. The receptors were gathered from a man aged 45-65 years who received an inactivated influenza vaccine. The CDR3 runs from the conserved cysteine through the conserved F or W. The order of the fields is D gene, J gene, clone size, V gene, CDR3 DNA, CDR3 protein. D genes are given only for firm matches. Clone size is given for some rows only: seen once, a few or many times, or a class if the clone is expanded.

D: TRBD1; J: TRBJ1-4; size: NA; V: TRBV13; DNA: TGTGCCAGCAGCTTAGGACAGGGGGCTGCTACTAATGAAAAACTGTTTTTT; CDR3: CASSLGQGAATNEKLFF
D: NA; J: TRBJ2-4; size: NA; V: TRBV30; DNA: TGTGCCTTTCTACCCCTAGCCAAAAACATTCAGTACTTC; CDR3: CAFLPLAKNIQYF
D: NA; J: TRBJ2-2; size: NA; V: TRBV5-1; DNA: TGCGCCAGCAGCTTGACGGCGAAGACGAACACCGGGGAGCTGTTTTTT; CDR3: CASSLTAKTNTGELFF
D: NA; J: TRBJ1-2; size: few; V: TRBV9; DNA: TGTGCCAGCAGCGTAGGAGGGTTCTATGGCTACACCTTC; CDR3: CASSVGGFYGYTF
D: NA; J: TRBJ2-1; size: once; V: TRBV4-2; DNA: TGTGCCAGCAAATCAGGTCTTCGGAGCTCCTACAATGAGCAGTTCTTC; CDR3: CASKSGLRSSYNEQFF
D: NA; J: TRBJ1-6; size: NA; V: TRBV27; DNA: TGTGCCAGCAGTCTCTCACAGACCGGGGGGTACAATTCACCCCTCCACTTT; CDR3: CASSLSQTGGYNSPLHF
D: TRBD2; J: TRBJ2-3; size: NA; V: TRBV7-6; DNA: TGTGCCAGCAGCTCCGAGGGTAGCGGGGGAATAGATACGCAGTATTTT; CDR3: CASSSEGSGGIDTQYF
D: NA; J: TRBJ1-2; size: NA; V: TRBV4-1; DNA: TGCGCCAGCAGCCAAGAGGGCCGGCGGGGGACCTTC; CDR3: CASSQEGRRGTF
D: TRBD2; J: TRBJ2-3; size: NA; V: TRBV5-6; DNA: TGTGCCAGCAGCCCCGCAGGACTAGCCAACACAGATACGCAGTATTTT; CDR3: CASSPAGLANTDTQYF
D: NA; J: TRBJ2-5; size: NA; V: TRBV4-3; DNA: TGCGCCAGCACCCTAGAATTACGGAGGGAGACCCAGTACTTC; CDR3: CASTLELRRETQYF
D: NA; J: TRBJ1-2; size: NA; V: TRBV29-1; DNA: TGCAGCGTTGGGGAACGACGGAATTATGGCTACACCTTC; CDR3: CSVGERRNYGYTF
D: NA; J: TRBJ2-5; size: few; V: TRBV7-9; DNA: TGTGCCAGCAGCTCGGGATTATCTATTCAAGAGACCCAGTACTTC; CDR3: CASSSGLSIQETQYF
D: NA; J: TRBJ1-2; size: few; V: TRBV7-2; DNA: TGTGCCAGCAGCCCCGGGCCAGCTAACTATGGCTACACCTTC; CDR3: CASSPGPANYGYTF
D: TRBD2; J: TRBJ2-7; size: NA; V: TRBV5-1; DNA: TGCGCCAGCAGCCCAGGACTAGCGGGACCCTACTACGAGCAGTACTTC; CDR3: CASSPGLAGPYYEQYF
D: NA; J: TRBJ1-1; size: NA; V: TRBV9; DNA: TGTGCCAGCAGCGTAGTCGGGTTGGGCACTGAAGCTTTCTTT; CDR3: CASSVVGLGTEAFF
D: NA; J: TRBJ1-5; size: few; V: TRBV6-5; DNA: TGTGCCAGCAGTTATTTGGCAGGACGGGGTCAGCCCCAGCATTTT; CDR3: CASSYLAGRGQPQHF
D: NA; J: TRBJ1-4; size: NA; V: TRBV20-1; DNA: TGCAGTGCCAGTCTGGGGGAAATAGGAGAAAAACTGTTTTTT; CDR3: CSASLGEIGEKLFF
D: NA; J: TRBJ2-3; size: many; V: TRBV2; DNA: TGTGCCAGCAGTGTAGGAGGGGCCTTAGATACGCAGTATTTT; CDR3: CASSVGGALDTQYF